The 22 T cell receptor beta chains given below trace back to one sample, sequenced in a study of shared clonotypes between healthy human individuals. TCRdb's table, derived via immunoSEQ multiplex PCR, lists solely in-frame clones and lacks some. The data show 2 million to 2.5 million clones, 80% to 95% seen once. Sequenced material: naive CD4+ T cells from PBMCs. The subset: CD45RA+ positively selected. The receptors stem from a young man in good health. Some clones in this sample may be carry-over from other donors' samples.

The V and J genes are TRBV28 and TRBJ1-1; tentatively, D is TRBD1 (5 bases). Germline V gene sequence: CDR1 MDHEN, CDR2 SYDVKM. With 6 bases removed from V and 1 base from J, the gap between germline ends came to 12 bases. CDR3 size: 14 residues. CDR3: CASRPGPENTEAFF. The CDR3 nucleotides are TGTGCCAGCAGGCCGGGACCGGAGAACACTGAAGCTTTCTTT.

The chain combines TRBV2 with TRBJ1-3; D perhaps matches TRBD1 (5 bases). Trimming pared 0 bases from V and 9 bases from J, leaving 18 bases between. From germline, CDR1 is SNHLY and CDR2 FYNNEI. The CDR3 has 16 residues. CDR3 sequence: CASSEAGSHLGGTIYF. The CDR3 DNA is TGTGCCAGCAGTGAAGCGGGGTCTCATCTGGGGGGCACCATATATTTT.

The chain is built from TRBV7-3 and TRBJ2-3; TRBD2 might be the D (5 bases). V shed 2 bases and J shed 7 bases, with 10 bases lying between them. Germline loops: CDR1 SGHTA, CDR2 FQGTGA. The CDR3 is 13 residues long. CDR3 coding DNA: TGTGCCAGCAGCTTACAGCGGTCCAATACGCAGTATTTT. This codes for CASSLQRSNTQYF.

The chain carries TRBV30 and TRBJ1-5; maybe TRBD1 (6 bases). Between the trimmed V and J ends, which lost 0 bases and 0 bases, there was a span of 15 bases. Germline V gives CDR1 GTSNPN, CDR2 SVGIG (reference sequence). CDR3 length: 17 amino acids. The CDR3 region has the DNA TGTGCCTGGAGTGTACCCGGGGGCCGGTCTAGCAATCAGCCCCAGCATTTT. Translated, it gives CAWSVPGGRSSNQPQHF.

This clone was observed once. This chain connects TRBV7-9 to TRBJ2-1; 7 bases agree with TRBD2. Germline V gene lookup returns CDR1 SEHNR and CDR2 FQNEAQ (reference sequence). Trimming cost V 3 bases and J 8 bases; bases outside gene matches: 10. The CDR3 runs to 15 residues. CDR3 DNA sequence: TGTGCCAGCAGCTTCGAGGGAGGGAGGGCTCATGAGCAGTTCTTC. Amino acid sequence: CASSFEGGRAHEQFF.

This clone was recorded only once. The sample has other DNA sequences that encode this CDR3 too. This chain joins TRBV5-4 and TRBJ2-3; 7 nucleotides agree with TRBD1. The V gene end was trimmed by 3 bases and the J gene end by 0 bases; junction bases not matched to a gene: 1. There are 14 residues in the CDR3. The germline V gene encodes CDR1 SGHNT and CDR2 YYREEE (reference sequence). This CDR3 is CASSSGQSTDTQYF. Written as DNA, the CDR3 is TGTGCCAGCAGCTCGGGACAGAGCACAGATACGCAGTATTTT.

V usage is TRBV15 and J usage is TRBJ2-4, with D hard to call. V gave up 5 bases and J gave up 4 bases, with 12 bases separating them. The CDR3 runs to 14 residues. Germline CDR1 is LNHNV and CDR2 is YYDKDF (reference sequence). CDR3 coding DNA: TGTGCCACCAGCCCCGGTTCACAGAAAAACATTCAGTACTTC. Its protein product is CATSPGSQKNIQYF.

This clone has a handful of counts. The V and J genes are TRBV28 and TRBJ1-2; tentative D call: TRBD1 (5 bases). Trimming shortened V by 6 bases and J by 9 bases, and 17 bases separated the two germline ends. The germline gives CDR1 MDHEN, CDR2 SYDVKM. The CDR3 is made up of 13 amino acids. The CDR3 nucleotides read TGTGCCAGCAGCCCACCCCGGGGGGAAAGCTACACCTTC. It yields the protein CASSPPRGESYTF.

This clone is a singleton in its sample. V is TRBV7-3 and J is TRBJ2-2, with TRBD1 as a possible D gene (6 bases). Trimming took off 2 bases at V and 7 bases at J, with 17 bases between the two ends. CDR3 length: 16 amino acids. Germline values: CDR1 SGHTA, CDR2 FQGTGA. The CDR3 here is CASSLGTMISGGELFF. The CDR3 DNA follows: TGTGCCAGCAGCTTAGGGACAATGATCTCCGGCGGGGAGCTGTTTTTT.

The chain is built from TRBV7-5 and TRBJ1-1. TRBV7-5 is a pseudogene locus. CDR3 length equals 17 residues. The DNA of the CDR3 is TGTGTCAGAAGCTTGAACGGGCAGGAGCAGATGAACACTGAAGCTTTCTTT. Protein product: CVRSLNGQEQMNTEAFF.

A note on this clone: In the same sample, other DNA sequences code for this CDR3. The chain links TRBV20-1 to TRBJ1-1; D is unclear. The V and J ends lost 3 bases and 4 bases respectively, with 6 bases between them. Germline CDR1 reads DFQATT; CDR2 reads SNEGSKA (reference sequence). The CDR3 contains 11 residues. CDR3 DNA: TGCAGTGCTAGGGAAACCACTGAAGCTTTCTTT. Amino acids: CSARETTEAFF.

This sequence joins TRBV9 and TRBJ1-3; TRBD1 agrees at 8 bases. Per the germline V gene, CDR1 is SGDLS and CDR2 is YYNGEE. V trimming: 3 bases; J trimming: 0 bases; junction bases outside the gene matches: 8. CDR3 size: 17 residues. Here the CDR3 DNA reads TGTGCCAGCAGCGGAAAGACAGGGGACGACTCTGGAAACACCATATATTTT. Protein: CASSGKTGDDSGNTIYF.

CDR3 DNA: TGTGCCAGCAGCCTAGACAGGGGTAGAGGGACTGAAGCTTTCTTT. It codes for CASSLDRGRGTEAFF. The J gene is TRBJ1-1, the V gene TRBV5-4; 8 bases are shared with TRBD1. CDR3 length: 15 amino acids. V gave up 4 bases and J gave up 5 bases; unmatched junction bases: 10. Looked up from germline, CDR1 is SGHNT and CDR2 is YYREEE (reference sequence).

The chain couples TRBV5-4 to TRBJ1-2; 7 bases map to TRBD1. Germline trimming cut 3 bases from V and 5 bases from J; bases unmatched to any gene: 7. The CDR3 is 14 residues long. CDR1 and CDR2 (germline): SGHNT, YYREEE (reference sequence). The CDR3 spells CASSWPGQLYGYTF. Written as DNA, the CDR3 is TGTGCCAGCAGCTGGCCGGGACAGCTATATGGCTACACCTTC.

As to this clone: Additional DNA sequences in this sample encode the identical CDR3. In DNA form, the CDR3 reads TGTGCCAGTAGTATCGACGGGTTGAACACTGAAGCTTTCTTT. The encoded protein is CASSIDGLNTEAFF. V is TRBV19 and J is TRBJ1-1; D unresolved. This CDR3 has 14 amino acids. The germline V gene encodes CDR1 LNHDA and CDR2 SQIVND (reference sequence). Trimming removed 3 bases at V and 0 bases at J, with 8 bases between.

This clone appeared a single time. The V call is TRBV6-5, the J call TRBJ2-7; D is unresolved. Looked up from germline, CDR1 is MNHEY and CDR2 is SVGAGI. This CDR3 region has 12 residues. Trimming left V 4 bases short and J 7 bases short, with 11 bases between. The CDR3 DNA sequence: TGTGCCAGCAGTTCCGGATACGGGGAGCAGTACTTC. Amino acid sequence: CASSSGYGEQYF.

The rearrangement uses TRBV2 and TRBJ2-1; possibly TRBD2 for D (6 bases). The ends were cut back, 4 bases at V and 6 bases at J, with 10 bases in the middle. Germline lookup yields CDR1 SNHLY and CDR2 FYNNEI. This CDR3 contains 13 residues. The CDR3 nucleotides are TGTGCCAGCAGTGGGAGGGTTGGCAATGAGCAGTTCTTC. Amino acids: CASSGRVGNEQFF.

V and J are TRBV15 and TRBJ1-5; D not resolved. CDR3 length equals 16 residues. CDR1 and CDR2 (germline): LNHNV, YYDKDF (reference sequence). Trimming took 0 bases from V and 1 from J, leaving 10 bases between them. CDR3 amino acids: CATSRDVARSNQPQHF. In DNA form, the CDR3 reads TGTGCCACCAGCAGAGATGTCGCCAGGAGCAATCAGCCCCAGCATTTT.

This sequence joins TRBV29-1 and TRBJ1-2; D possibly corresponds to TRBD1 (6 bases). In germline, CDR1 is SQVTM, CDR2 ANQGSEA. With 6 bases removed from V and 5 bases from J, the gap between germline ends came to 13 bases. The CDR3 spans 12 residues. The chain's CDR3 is CSVGGTHYGYTF. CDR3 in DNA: TGCAGCGTGGGCGGGACACATTATGGCTACACCTTC.

The CDR3, as DNA: TGTGCCAGCAGCGGCCCGCCAGACTATGGCTACACCTTC. This gives the protein CASSGPPDYGYTF. The genes are TRBV9 and TRBJ1-2; no firm D call. Germline CDR1 SGDLS, CDR2 YYNGEE. This CDR3 contains 13 residues. V lost 3 bases and J lost 3, with 9 bases in between. The full variable domain, completed using reference TRBV9 and TRBJ1-2, is DSGVTQTPKHLITATGQRVTLRCSPRSGDLSVYWYQQSLDQGLQFLIQYYNGEERAKGNILERFSAQQFPDLHSELNLSSLELGDSALYFCASSGPPDYGYTFGSGTRLTVV.

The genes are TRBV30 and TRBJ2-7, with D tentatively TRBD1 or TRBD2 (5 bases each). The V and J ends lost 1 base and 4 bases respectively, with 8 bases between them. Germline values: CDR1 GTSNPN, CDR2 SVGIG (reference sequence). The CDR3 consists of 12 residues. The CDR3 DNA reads TGTGCCTGGAGTGAGGGGAGATACGAGCAGTACTTC. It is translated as CAWSEGRYEQYF.

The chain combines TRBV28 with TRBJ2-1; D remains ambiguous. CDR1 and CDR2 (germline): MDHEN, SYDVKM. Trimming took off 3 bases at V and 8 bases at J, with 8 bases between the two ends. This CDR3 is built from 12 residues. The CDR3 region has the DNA TGTGCCAGCAGTTTTTTTGTCGATGAGCAGTTCTTC. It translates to CASSFFVDEQFF.